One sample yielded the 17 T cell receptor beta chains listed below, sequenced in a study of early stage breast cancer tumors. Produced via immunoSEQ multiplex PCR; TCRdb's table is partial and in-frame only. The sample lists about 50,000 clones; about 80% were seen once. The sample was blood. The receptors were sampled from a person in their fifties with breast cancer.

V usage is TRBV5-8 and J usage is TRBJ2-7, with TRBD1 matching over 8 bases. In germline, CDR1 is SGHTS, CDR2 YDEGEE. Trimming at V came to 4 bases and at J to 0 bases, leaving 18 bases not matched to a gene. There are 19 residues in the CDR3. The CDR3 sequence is CASSLQGTVGQASSYEQYF. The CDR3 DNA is TGTGCCAGCAGCCTACAGGGGACGGTGGGACAGGCCTCCTCCTACGAGCAGTACTTC. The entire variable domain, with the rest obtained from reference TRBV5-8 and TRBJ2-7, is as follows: EAGVTQSPTHLIKTRGQQATLRCSPISGHTSVYWYQQALGLGLQFLLWYDEGEERNRGNFPPRFSGRQFPNYSSELNVNALELEDSALYLCASSLQGTVGQASSYEQYFGPGTRLTVT.

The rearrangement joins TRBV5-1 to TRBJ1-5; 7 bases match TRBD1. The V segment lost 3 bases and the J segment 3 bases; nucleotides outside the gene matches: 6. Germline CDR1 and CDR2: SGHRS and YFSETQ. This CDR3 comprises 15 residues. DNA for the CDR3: TGCGCCAGCAGCTACAGGGGAGGGAACAATCAGCCCCAGCATTTT. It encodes CASSYRGGNNQPQHF.

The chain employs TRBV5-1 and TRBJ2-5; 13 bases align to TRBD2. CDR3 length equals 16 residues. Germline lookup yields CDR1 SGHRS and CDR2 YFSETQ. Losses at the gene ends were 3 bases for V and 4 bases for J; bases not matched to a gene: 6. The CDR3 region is CASSSRLAGGGETQYF. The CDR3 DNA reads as TGCGCCAGCAGCTCGCGACTAGCGGGGGGTGGAGAGACCCAGTACTTC.

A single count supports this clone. The CDR3: CASGRMMNTEAFF. CDR3 nucleotide sequence: TGTGCCAGCGGCAGGATGATGAACACTGAAGCTTTCTTT. The J gene is TRBJ1-1, the V gene TRBV7-2; D is unclear. The CDR3 runs 13 residues. Germline CDR1 SGHTA, CDR2 FQGNSA. The V gene lost 8 bases and the J gene lost 0 bases, with 10 bases spanning the gap.

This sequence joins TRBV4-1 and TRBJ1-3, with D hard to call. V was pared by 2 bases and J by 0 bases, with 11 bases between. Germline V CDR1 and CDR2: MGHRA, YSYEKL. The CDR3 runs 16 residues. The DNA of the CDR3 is TGCGCCAGCAGCCAATCAACCGTTTACTCTGGAAACACCATATATTTT. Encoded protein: CASSQSTVYSGNTIYF.

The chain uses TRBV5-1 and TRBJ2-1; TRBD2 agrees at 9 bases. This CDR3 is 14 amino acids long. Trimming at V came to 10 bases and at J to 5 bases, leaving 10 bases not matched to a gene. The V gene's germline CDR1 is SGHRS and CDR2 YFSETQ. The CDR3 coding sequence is TGCGCCTCGGGGGATTTAGCGGGAGACAATGAGCAGTTCTTC. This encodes CASGDLAGDNEQFF.

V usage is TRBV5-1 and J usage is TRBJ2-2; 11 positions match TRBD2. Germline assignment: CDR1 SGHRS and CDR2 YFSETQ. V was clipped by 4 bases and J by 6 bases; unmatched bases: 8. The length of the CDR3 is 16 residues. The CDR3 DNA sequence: TGCGCCAGCAGCACCCCGACTAGCGGGATTGCCGGGGAGCTGTTTTTT. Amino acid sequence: CASSTPTSGIAGELFF. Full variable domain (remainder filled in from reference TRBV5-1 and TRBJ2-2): KAGVTQTPRYLIKTRGQQVTLSCSPISGHRSVSWYQQTPGQGLQFLFEYFSETQRNKGNFPGRFSGRQFSNSRSEMNVSTLELGDSALYLCASSTPTSGIAGELFFGEGSRLTVL.

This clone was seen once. CDR3 nucleotide sequence: TGTGCCGGCCCCGGGACTACCTACGAGCAGTACTTC. Residues: CAGPGTTYEQYF. The chain has TRBV6-5 and TRBJ2-7, with TRBD2 identical over 7 bases. Germline CDR1 is MNHEY and CDR2 is SVGAGI. There are 12 residues in the CDR3. V was clipped by 11 bases and J by 2 bases; unmatched bases: 6.

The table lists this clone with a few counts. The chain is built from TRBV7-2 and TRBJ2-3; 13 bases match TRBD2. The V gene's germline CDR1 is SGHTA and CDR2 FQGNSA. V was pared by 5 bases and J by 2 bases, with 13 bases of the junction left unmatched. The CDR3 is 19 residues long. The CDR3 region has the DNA TGTGCCAGCAGCCGAATGCCGGGACTAGCGGGGTCCGTCACAGATACGCAGTATTTT. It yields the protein CASSRMPGLAGSVTDTQYF.

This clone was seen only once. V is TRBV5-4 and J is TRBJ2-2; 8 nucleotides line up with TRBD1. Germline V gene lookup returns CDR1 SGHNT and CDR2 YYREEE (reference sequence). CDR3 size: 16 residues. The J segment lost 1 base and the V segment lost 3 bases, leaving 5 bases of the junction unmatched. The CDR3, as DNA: TGTGCCAGCAGCTATACCGGGACAGGGAACACCGGGGAGCTGTTTTTT. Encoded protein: CASSYTGTGNTGELFF.

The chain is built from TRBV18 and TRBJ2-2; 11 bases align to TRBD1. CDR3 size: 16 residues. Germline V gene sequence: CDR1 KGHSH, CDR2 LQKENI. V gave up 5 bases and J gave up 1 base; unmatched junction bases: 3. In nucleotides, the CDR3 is TGTGCCAGCTCATCCGGGACAGGGGGGAACACCGGGGAGCTGTTTTTT. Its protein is CASSSGTGGNTGELFF.

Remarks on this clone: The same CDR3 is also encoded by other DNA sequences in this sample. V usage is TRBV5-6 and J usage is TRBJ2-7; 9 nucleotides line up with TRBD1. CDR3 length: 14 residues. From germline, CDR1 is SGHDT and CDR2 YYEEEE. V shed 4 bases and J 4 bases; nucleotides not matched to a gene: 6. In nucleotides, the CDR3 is TGTGCCAGCAGCCTGGGACAGGGTCGTTACGAGCAGTACTTC. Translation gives CASSLGQGRYEQYF.

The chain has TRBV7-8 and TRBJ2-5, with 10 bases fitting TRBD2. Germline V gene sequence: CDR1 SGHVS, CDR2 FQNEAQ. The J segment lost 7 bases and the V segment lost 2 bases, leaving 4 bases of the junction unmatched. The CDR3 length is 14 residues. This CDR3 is CASSLSPSGGTQYF. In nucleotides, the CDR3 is TGTGCCAGCAGCTTATCGCCTAGCGGGGGGACCCAGTACTTC.

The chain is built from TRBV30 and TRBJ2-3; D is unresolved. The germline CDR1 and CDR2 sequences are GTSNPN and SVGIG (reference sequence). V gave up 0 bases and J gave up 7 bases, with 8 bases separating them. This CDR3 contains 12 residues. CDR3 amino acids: CAWSVGANTQYF. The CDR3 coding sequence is TGTGCCTGGAGTGTGGGTGCCAATACGCAGTATTTT.

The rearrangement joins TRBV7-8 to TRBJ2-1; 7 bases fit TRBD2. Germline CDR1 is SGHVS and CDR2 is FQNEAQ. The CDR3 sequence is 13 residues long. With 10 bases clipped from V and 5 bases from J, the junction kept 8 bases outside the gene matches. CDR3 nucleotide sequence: TGTGCCACCACGGGGCTAGCGGACAATGAGCAGTTCTTC. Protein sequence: CATTGLADNEQFF.

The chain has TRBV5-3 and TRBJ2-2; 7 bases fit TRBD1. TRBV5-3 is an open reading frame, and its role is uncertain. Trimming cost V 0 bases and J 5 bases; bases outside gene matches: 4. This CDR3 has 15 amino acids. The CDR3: CARSLGQGETGELFF. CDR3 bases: TGTGCCAGAAGCTTGGGACAGGGAGAAACCGGGGAGCTGTTTTTT.

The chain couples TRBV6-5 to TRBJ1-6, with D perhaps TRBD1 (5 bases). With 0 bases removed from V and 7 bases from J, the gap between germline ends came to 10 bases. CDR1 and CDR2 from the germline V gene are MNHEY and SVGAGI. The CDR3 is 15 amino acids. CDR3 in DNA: TGTGCCAGCAGTTACTCGACCGGACAAAATTCACCCCTCCACTTT. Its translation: CASSYSTGQNSPLHF.